Each of the 12 T cell receptor beta chains below was sequenced from the same sample in a study of blood T cells in healthy people across ages. A second about 7 to 12 cycle PCR used barcoded and J-beta primers. Each CDR3 protein is one row after TCRdb ran MiXCR on the 5' RACE reads. The sample yields approximately 2,000,000 distinct CDR3 sequences, 39% seen once. Source material: blood. Receptors originate from a human donor in good health.

CDR3 region: CSVYQTGGNEKLFF. CDR3 sequence (DNA): TGCAGCGTGTACCAGACAGGCGGAAATGAAAAACTGTTTTTT. V gene TRBV29-1 combines with J gene TRBJ1-4; TRBD1 might be the D (6 bases). The CDR3 covers 14 residues. V was pared by 6 bases and J by 5 bases, with 16 bases between. Germline CDR1 reads SQVTM; CDR2 reads ANQGSEA.

This clonotype was detected only a few times. V is TRBV6-1 and J is TRBJ2-4; D may be TRBD1 (5 bases). Per the germline V gene, CDR1 is MNHNS and CDR2 is SASEGT. Trimming pared 2 bases from V and 13 bases from J, leaving 12 bases between. The CDR3 length is 12 residues. The CDR3 is CASSEQGVRQYF. CDR3 nucleotide sequence: TGTGCCAGCAGTGAACAGGGTGTTAGGCAGTACTTC.

The rearrangement uses TRBV7-9 and TRBJ1-1; a possible D gene is TRBD1 (5 bases). V was pared by 1 base and J by 3 bases, with 12 bases between. The CDR3 loop spans 15 amino acids. Germline assignment: CDR1 SEHNR and CDR2 FQNEAQ (reference sequence). The chain's CDR3 is CASSLDWGVDTEAFF. The CDR3 region has the DNA TGTGCCAGCAGCTTAGACTGGGGGGTGGACACTGAAGCTTTCTTT.

The chain has TRBV4-3 and TRBJ2-1; 8 bases align to TRBD2. The CDR3 runs to 18 residues. Trimming removed 2 bases from V and 7 bases from J; junction bases left unmatched: 16. Germline loops: CDR1 LGHNA, CDR2 YSLEER. The CDR3, as DNA: TGCGCCAGCAGCCAATCAGCGGGGGCCTCGAGAGGGGGAAATGAGCAGTTCTTC. Translation gives CASSQSAGASRGGNEQFF.

The sample holds a few counts of this clonotype. This chain connects TRBV11-1 to TRBJ2-1; TRBD2 might be the D (6 bases). With 4 bases removed from V and 4 bases from J, the gap between germline ends came to 17 bases. In germline, CDR1 is SGHAT, CDR2 FQDESV (reference sequence). CDR3 length: 16 residues. The CDR3 sequence is CASSSRKVGGYNEQFF. The CDR3 nucleotides read TGTGCCAGCAGCTCCAGAAAGGTGGGGGGATACAATGAGCAGTTCTTC.

This chain connects TRBV13 to TRBJ2-3, with TRBD2 matching over 11 bases. Trimming removed 4 bases from V and 2 bases from J; junction bases left unmatched: 8. This CDR3 region has 17 residues. CDR1 and CDR2 (germline): PRHDT, FYEKMQ (reference sequence). The CDR3 region is CASSSTLAGGNTDTQYF. In DNA form, the CDR3 reads TGTGCCAGCAGCTCGACCCTAGCGGGGGGAAACACAGATACGCAGTATTTT.

The chain uses TRBV5-1 and TRBJ2-1, with 9 bases aligning to TRBD2. With 1 base clipped from V and 3 bases from J, the junction kept 5 bases outside the gene matches. This CDR3 is built from 16 residues. Germline lookup yields CDR1 SGHRS and CDR2 YFSETQ. The CDR3 DNA is TGCGCCAGCAGCTTGTTGGCTAGCGGGGACTACAATGAGCAGTTCTTC. Its translation: CASSLLASGDYNEQFF. Variable domain in full (rest from reference TRBV5-1 and TRBJ2-1): KAGVTQTPRYLIKTRGQQVTLSCSPISGHRSVSWYQQTPGQGLQFLFEYFSETQRNKGNFPGRFSGRQFSNSRSEMNVSTLELGDSALYLCASSLLASGDYNEQFFGPGTRLTVL.

The sample holds a few counts of this clonotype. The CDR3 DNA reads TGTGCCAGCAGCGTAGCGGGGGGGGGAAATGAGCAGTTCTTC. Protein sequence: CASSVAGGGNEQFF. This rearrangement joins TRBV9 to TRBJ2-1; 8 positions agree with TRBD2. With 0 bases clipped from V and 7 bases from J, the junction kept 3 bases outside the gene matches. This CDR3 has 14 residues. Germline lookup yields CDR1 SGDLS and CDR2 YYNGEE.

This clonotype appeared many times. The chain has TRBV28 and TRBJ1-5; D may be TRBD1 (6 bases). V shed 3 bases and J shed 15 bases, with 15 bases lying between them. The CDR3 is 12 residues long. CDR1 is MDHEN and CDR2 is SYDVKM in the germline V gene. CDR3 nucleotide sequence: TGTGCCAGCAGTTTGGGGACATTCGGAGGGCATTTT. The encoded protein is CASSLGTFGGHF.

This clonotype was counted between two and nine times. One junction end does not reproduce the germline sequence, and a read error may be involved. The chain uses TRBV27 and TRBJ2-1; 12 nucleotides line up with TRBD2. This CDR3 region has 16 residues. CDR1 MNHEY and CDR2 SMNVEV come from the germline V gene (reference sequence). CDR3 sequence reads: CASSLSSSGGAYEQFF. CDR3 sequence (DNA): TGTGCCAGCAGTCTATCCTCTAGCGGGGGGGCATATGAGCAGTTCTTC.

Concerning this clonotype: One junction end disagrees with the germline gene, perhaps due to a read error. The chain links TRBV4-1 to TRBJ2-2; no firm D call. Germline CDR1 is MGHRA and CDR2 is YSYEKL. This CDR3 is built from 13 residues. This CDR3 reads CVSSQEAPGELFF. CDR3 nucleotides: TGCGTCAGCAGCCAAGAGGCGCCCGGGGAGCTGTTTTTT.

The rearrangement uses TRBV4-2 and TRBJ1-4, with no clear D. V was shortened by 1 base and J by 3 bases, with 12 bases between the two germline ends. This CDR3 is built from 16 residues. Looked up from germline, CDR1 is LGHNA and CDR2 is YNFKEQ. The CDR3 is CASSQVAAGANEKLFF. The CDR3 region has the DNA TGTGCCAGCAGCCAAGTCGCGGCAGGAGCTAATGAAAAACTGTTTTTT.